This T cell receptor beta chain comes out of a study of blood T cell repertoires in COVID-19. On the study more broadly: In each case, the material was cDNA or gDNA derived from T cells, B-cell-depleted T cells, or PBMCs.

Participant age was roughly 18 to 95 years, and participants resided in fewer than 30 US areas. The germline CDR1 and CDR2 sequences are DFQATT and SNEGSKA (reference sequence). Trimming left V 0 bases short and J 9 bases short, with 8 bases between. The CDR3 extends over 11 amino acids. Original analysis: Estimation of nucleated cell counts relied on the amplification of reference gene primers. Produced via immunoSEQ multiplex PCR; TCRdb's table is partial and in-frame only. V and J calls and clone size are as listed in that table; D and trimming were resolved from the DNA. The data hold about 210,000 clones, with over 80% observed a single time.

The V and J genes are TRBV20-1 and TRBJ1-1; D is uncertain. This TCR derives from a man under 40 who had recovered from COVID-19. Specimen: PBMCs or T cells enriched from blood (not recorded which). In DNA form, the CDR3 reads TGCAGTGCTAGAGATGGAGTTCAAGCTTTCTTT. As protein: CSARDGVQAFF.